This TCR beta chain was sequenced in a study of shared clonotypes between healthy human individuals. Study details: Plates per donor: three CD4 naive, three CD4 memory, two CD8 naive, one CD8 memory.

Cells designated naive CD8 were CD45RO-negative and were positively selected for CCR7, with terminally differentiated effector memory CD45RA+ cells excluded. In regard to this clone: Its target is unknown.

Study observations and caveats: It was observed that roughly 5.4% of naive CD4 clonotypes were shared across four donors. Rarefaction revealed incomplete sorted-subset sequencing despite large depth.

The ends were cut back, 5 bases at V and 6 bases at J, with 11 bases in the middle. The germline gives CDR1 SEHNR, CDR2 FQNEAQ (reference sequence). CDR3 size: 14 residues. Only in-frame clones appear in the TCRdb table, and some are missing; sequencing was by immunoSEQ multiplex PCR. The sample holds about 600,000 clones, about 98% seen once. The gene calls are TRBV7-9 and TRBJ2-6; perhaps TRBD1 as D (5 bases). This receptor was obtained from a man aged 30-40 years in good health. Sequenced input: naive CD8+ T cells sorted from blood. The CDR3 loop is CASSPGLLANVLTF. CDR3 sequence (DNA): TGTGCCAGCAGCCCAGGGTTGTTGGCCAACGTCCTGACTTTC. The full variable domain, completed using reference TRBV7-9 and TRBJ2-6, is DTGVSQNPRHKITKRGQNVTFRCDPISEHNRLYWYRQTLGQGPEFLTYFQNEAQLEKSRLLSDRFSAERPKGSFSTLEIQRTEQGDSAMYLCASSPGLLANVLTFGAGSRLTVL.